Listed below are T cell receptor beta chains from one sample, sequenced in a study of T cell responses to AZD1222 COVID-19 vaccine. Profiling relied on immunoSEQ multiplex PCR, and the TCRdb table lists in-frame clones only, not all of them. Among roughly 83,000 clones listed, 86% were seen once. This specimen was peripheral blood, taken on day 0 of AZD1222 vaccination. The receptors were gathered from an adult in good health. The CDR3 runs from the conserved cysteine through the conserved F or W. D genes are given only for firm matches. Size tells how often a clone was seen (once, few, many) or the class of an expanded clone, and some rows leave it out.

d_gene,len,abundance,j_gene,v_gene,CDR3nt,CDR3aa
TRBD1,15,NA,TRBJ2-7,TRBV2,TGTGCCAGCAGCCAACCCCCTTACAGGGGGAGCGAGCAGTACTTC,CASSQPPYRGSEQYF
NA,15,once,TRBJ1-3,TRBV18,TGTGCCAGCTCACCACCGCAGGGGCCTGGAAACACCATATATTTT,CASSPPQGPGNTIYF
NA,15,NA,TRBJ2-7,TRBV4-2,TGTGCCAGCAGCCAAGAGGTCTTCCGATCCTACGAGCAGTACTTC,CASSQEVFRSYEQYF
NA,12,once,TRBJ2-5,TRBV11-2,TGTGCCAGCAGCTCAGACCGAGGGACCCAGTACTTC,CASSSDRGTQYF
NA,13,NA,TRBJ1-1,TRBV9,TGTGCCAGCAGCGTAGATCCCACAGGGAAGGCTTTCTTT,CASSVDPTGKAFF
TRBD1,15,NA,TRBJ2-2,TRBV18,TGTGCCAGCTCACAGGACAGGGGCATACCCGGGGAGCTGTTTTTT,CASSQDRGIPGELFF
NA,15,NA,TRBJ1-6,TRBV5-4,TGTGCCAGCAGCTTGGGGGGGGGTCGTAGTTCACCCCTCCACTTT,CASSLGGGRSSPLHF
NA,13,NA,TRBJ1-3,TRBV30,TGTGCCTGGACGGACAGACCTGGAAACACCATATATTTT,CAWTDRPGNTIYF
NA,19,NA,TRBJ1-2,TRBV5-6,TGTGCCAGCAGCGTGGCGATAGGAAATACTTGGATTAGTAGTGATGGCTACACCTTC,CASSVAIGNTWISSDGYTF
NA,15,once,TRBJ1-6,TRBV9,TGTGCCAGCAGCGTACTCGACAGCCATAATTCACCCCTCCACTTT,CASSVLDSHNSPLHF
NA,14,NA,TRBJ1-5,TRBV7-9,TGTGCCAGCAGCTTTTGGGACACCAATCAGCCCCAGCATTTT,CASSFWDTNQPQHF
NA,16,NA,TRBJ2-1,TRBV4-2,TGTGCCAGCAGCCAAGATTCTAGCGCTCCCTACAATGAGCAGTTCTTC,CASSQDSSAPYNEQFF
NA,17,once,TRBJ2-5,TRBV18,TGTGCCAGCTCACCACCGGTTAGCAGCCGGACCCAAGAGACCCAGTACTTC,CASSPPVSSRTQETQYF
NA,15,NA,TRBJ1-6,TRBV6-5,TGTGCCAGCAGTTACGAGGGGAGCGGTAATTCACCCCTCCACTTT,CASSYEGSGNSPLHF
TRBD2,16,NA,TRBJ2-2,TRBV9,TGTGCCAGCAGCGTAACGGGAGGGCCGGGTACCGGGGAGCTGTTTTTT,CASSVTGGPGTGELFF
NA,12,NA,TRBJ2-1,TRBV11-2,TGTGCCAGCACCCCTTTCCCGAATGAGCAGTTCTTC,CASTPFPNEQFF
NA,11,NA,TRBJ2-7,TRBV7-9,TGTGCCAGCAGTTCCACCTACGAGCAGTACTTC,CASSSTYEQYF
TRBD2,16,NA,TRBJ2-1,TRBV19,TGTGCCAGTAGTATTAGAAGCGGGGGGCCGAGGGATGAGCAGTTCTTC,CASSIRSGGPRDEQFF
TRBD1,15,NA,TRBJ1-2,TRBV5-1,TGCGCCAGCAGCCCTGGGACAGGGGGCGGAGATGGCTACACCTTC,CASSPGTGGGDGYTF
NA,11,few,TRBJ2-1,TRBV20-1,TGCAGTGCAGGACTGTACAATGAGCAGTTCTTC,CSAGLYNEQFF
NA,15,NA,TRBJ1-5,TRBV5-8,TGTGCCAGCAGCTTGAGTCAGGGGACGTCGCAGCCCCAGCATTTT,CASSLSQGTSQPQHF
TRBD1,14,NA,TRBJ1-5,TRBV3-1/TRBV3-2,TGTGCCAGCAGCTTCGGACAGGGCGGACAGCCCCAGCATTTT,CASSFGQGGQPQHF
TRBD1,14,NA,TRBJ2-7,TRBV4-3,TGCGCCAGCAGCCAAGTTCAGACAGGGAACGAGCAGTACTTC,CASSQVQTGNEQYF
TRBD2,15,NA,TRBJ2-1,TRBV28,TGTGCCAGCAGTTCGCTAGCGGGATACGACAATGAGCAGTTCTTC,CASSSLAGYDNEQFF
TRBD2,15,NA,TRBJ2-7,TRBV5-1,TGCGCCAGCAGCCTAACTAGCGGCGTCGCCTACGAGCAGTACTTC,CASSLTSGVAYEQYF
NA,13,NA,TRBJ2-5,TRBV12-3/TRBV12-4,TGTGCCAGCAGTTTAGCAGGGGTAGAGACCCAGTACTTC,CASSLAGVETQYF
NA,14,NA,TRBJ2-7,TRBV30,TGTGCCTGGACAGTACGGCGGGGAAACTACGAGCAGTACTTC,CAWTVRRGNYEQYF
NA,15,NA,TRBJ2-2,TRBV5-4,TGTGCCAGCAGCTTGCCAGGGGCGAACACCGGGGAGCTGTTTTTT,CASSLPGANTGELFF
TRBD1,16,NA,TRBJ2-2,TRBV6-5,TGTGCCAGCAGTTTGCGGACAGGGGGTTCGGCCGGGGAGCTGTTTTTT,CASSLRTGGSAGELFF
NA,15,NA,TRBJ2-5,TRBV5-4,TGTGCCAGCAGCTTAGGCACACCCGCGAAAGAGACCCAGTACTTC,CASSLGTPAKETQYF
NA,14,NA,TRBJ2-7,TRBV6-5,TGTGCCAGCAGTCGGCCAGGGGTTTCCTACGAGCAGTACTTC,CASSRPGVSYEQYF
TRBD1,16,few,TRBJ1-5,TRBV3-1/TRBV3-2,TGTGCCAGCAGCCGTGGGACAGAGTTTGGCAATCAGCCCCAGCATTTT,CASSRGTEFGNQPQHF
TRBD1,15,NA,TRBJ2-4,TRBV18,TGTGCCAGCTCACGACCGGGACAGGAGAGAAACATTCAGTACTTC,CASSRPGQERNIQYF